The 20 T cell receptor beta chains reported below all come from one sample, sequenced in a study of shared clonotypes between healthy human individuals. The data were produced by immunoSEQ multiplex PCR, yet TCRdb's version contains in-frame clones alone and is incomplete. The profile shows about 600,000 clones, around 78% of them singletons. Sequenced: PBMCs. Every receptor here comes from a woman in her forties in good health. Some clones in this sample may be carry-over from other donors' samples.

V and J are TRBV7-9 and TRBJ2-5, with D perhaps given as TRBD1 or TRBD2 (5 bases each). The germline V gene encodes CDR1 SEHNR and CDR2 FQNEAQ (reference sequence). V was trimmed by 0 bases and J by 6 bases, leaving 11 bases between them. This CDR3 has 14 residues. The DNA for the CDR3 is TGTGCCAGCAGCTTAGCAGGGGTAGCGAAGACCCAGTACTTC. As protein: CASSLAGVAKTQYF.

The chain couples TRBV18 to TRBJ2-2; TRBD2 is a possible D gene (6 bases). The V end was cut by 1 base, the J end by 7 bases, with 10 bases between. This CDR3 has 14 residues. Germline CDR1 KGHSH, CDR2 LQKENI. The CDR3 DNA reads TGTGCCAGCTCACCACGACTAGAGAACGGGGAGCTGTTTTTT. Protein sequence: CASSPRLENGELFF.

This chain joins TRBV11-2 and TRBJ2-5; TRBD2 aligns across 8 bases. The V and J ends lost 1 base and 5 bases, in that order; junction bases with no gene match: 12. The CDR3 has 17 residues. Germline V gene sequence: CDR1 SGHAT, CDR2 FQNNGV. Here the CDR3 DNA reads TGTGCCAGCAGCTTAGTAGGGGCTAGCGGGTTCGCGGAGACCCAGTACTTC. It specifies CASSLVGASGFAETQYF.

The V and J genes are TRBV9 and TRBJ2-7; D may match TRBD1 or TRBD2 (5 bases each). Trimming left V 1 base short and J 7 bases short, with 18 bases between. In germline, CDR1 is SGDLS, CDR2 YYNGEE. The CDR3 spans 15 residues. The CDR3 bases are TGTGCCAGCAGCGTAACTCTGGGGCCCGAGGGGGAGCAGTACTTC. Protein product: CASSVTLGPEGEQYF.

The J gene is TRBJ2-3, the V gene TRBV28; TRBD2 is a possible D gene (7 bases). The germline V gene has CDR1 MDHEN and CDR2 SYDVKM. This CDR3 has 17 residues. V lost 3 bases, J lost 5 bases, and 21 bases lay in between. Here the CDR3 DNA reads TGTGCCAGCAGTTTCTCAGGGGCTAGCGGAATGGAAGATACGCAGTATTTT. Translating gives CASSFSGASGMEDTQYF.

The rearrangement links TRBV10-3 to TRBJ2-2, with TRBD1 identical over 9 bases. CDR3 size: 15 residues. The junction had 6 bases not matched to a gene; V was cut back by 6 bases and J by 4 bases. Germline V gene sequence: CDR1 ENHRY, CDR2 SYGVKD. CDR3 in DNA: TGTGCCATCAGAATCCGGGACAGGGCCACCGGGGAGCTGTTTTTT. It is translated as CAIRIRDRATGELFF.

This rearrangement joins TRBV7-2 to TRBJ2-5; the match to TRBD2 covers 9 bases. V was pared by 2 bases and J by 1 base, with 5 bases of the junction left unmatched. The germline CDR1 and CDR2 sequences are SGHTA and FQGNSA. The CDR3 consists of 16 residues. The CDR3 sequence is CASSLWASGAQETQYF. In DNA form, the CDR3 reads TGTGCCAGCAGCTTATGGGCTAGCGGGGCCCAAGAGACCCAGTACTTC.

CDR3: CASRRGGRDTGELFF. The CDR3 nucleotides are TGTGCCAGCAGGAGGGGCGGGAGGGACACCGGGGAGCTGTTTTTT. The chain couples TRBV2 to TRBJ2-2; TRBD2 matches 9 bases. The CDR3 length is 15 residues. Unmatched junction bases numbered 5, after V lost 6 bases and J lost 3 bases. Germline lookup yields CDR1 SNHLY and CDR2 FYNNEI.

V and J are TRBV28 and TRBJ2-2; 11 bases fit TRBD2. This CDR3 comprises 19 residues. Losses at the gene ends were 5 bases for V and 6 bases for J; bases not matched to a gene: 17. Per germline, CDR1 MDHEN and CDR2 SYDVKM. CDR3 sequence reads: CASSTADLRSGRAPGELFF. DNA of the CDR3: TGTGCCAGCAGTACCGCGGATCTCCGTAGCGGGAGGGCCCCCGGGGAGCTGTTTTTT. Variable domain in full (rest from reference TRBV28 and TRBJ2-2): DVKVTQSSRYLVKRTGEKVFLECVQDMDHENMFWYRQDPGLGLRLIYFSYDVKMKEKGDIPEGYSVSREKKERFSLILESASTNQTSMYLCASSTADLRSGRAPGELFFGEGSRLTVL.

The V call is TRBV7-9, the J call TRBJ2-3; D remains ambiguous. Trimming took 2 bases from V and 4 from J, leaving 4 bases between them. The CDR3 length is 12 residues. The germline gives CDR1 SEHNR, CDR2 FQNEAQ (reference sequence). CDR3 nucleotides: TGTGCCAGCAGCTTATTATCAGATACGCAGTATTTT. Translated, it gives CASSLLSDTQYF.

The V and J genes are TRBV5-6 and TRBJ2-2, with D possibly being TRBD2 (6 bases). Trimming took off 0 bases at V and 4 bases at J, with 10 bases between the two ends. Per germline, CDR1 SGHDT and CDR2 YYEEEE. CDR3 length equals 15 residues. The CDR3 spells CASSLAGRFTGELFF. The CDR3 DNA reads TGTGCCAGCAGCTTGGCCGGGAGATTCACCGGGGAGCTGTTTTTT.

The table lists this clone with a few counts. This chain links TRBV28 with TRBJ2-7; D call uncertain. This CDR3 is 13 amino acids long. The V and J ends lost 5 bases and 6 bases respectively, with 14 bases between them. Per the germline V gene, CDR1 is MDHEN and CDR2 is SYDVKM. Here the CDR3 reads CASSPVIDGEQYF. In nucleotides, the CDR3 is TGTGCCAGCAGTCCCGTAATCGACGGCGAGCAGTACTTC.

This clone was seen a handful of times. The chain couples TRBV10-2 to TRBJ1-1; D is undetermined. V was cut by 3 bases and J by 2 bases, with 7 bases left in between. The V gene's germline CDR1 is WSHSY and CDR2 SAAADI. The CDR3 consists of 13 residues. CDR3 in DNA: TGCGCCAGCAGTGATAACCTCAACACTGAAGCTTTCTTT. Encoded protein: CASSDNLNTEAFF.

The chain carries TRBV11-2 and TRBJ2-7; D gene uncertain. Germline V gives CDR1 SGHAT, CDR2 FQNNGV. This CDR3 has 17 amino acids. Trimming shortened V by 5 bases and J by 3 bases, and 23 bases separated the two germline ends. CDR3 nucleotides: TGTGCCAGCAGCCCCCCTGGGCAGGTCCGATACTACTACGAGCAGTACTTC. Encoded protein: CASSPPGQVRYYYEQYF.

This clone has a single count. Distinct nucleotide sequences in the sample also encode this CDR3. The chain employs TRBV28 and TRBJ2-7; 10 bases map to TRBD2. The germline V gene encodes CDR1 MDHEN and CDR2 SYDVKM. J gave up 4 bases and V 3 bases, and 9 bases lay outside the gene matches. The length of the CDR3 is 16 residues. CDR3 DNA: TGTGCCAGCAGTTTGAGTGGGCTAGCGGGAGCGTACGAGCAGTACTTC. Amino acid sequence: CASSLSGLAGAYEQYF.

This CDR3 reads CASSINREQTQYF. CDR3 DNA sequence: TGTGCCAGCAGCATAAACAGGGAACAGACCCAGTACTTC. V is TRBV11-3 and J is TRBJ2-5, with D tentatively TRBD1 (6 bases). This CDR3 region has 13 residues. Germline-derived CDR1 and CDR2 are SGHNT and YENEEA. Trimming took off 5 bases at V and 6 bases at J, with 13 bases between the two ends.

V gene TRBV28 combines with J gene TRBJ2-7; possibly TRBD1 or TRBD2 for D (5 bases each). This CDR3 is built from 18 residues. Trimming took 3 bases from V and 0 from J, leaving 21 bases between them. Germline values: CDR1 MDHEN, CDR2 SYDVKM. CDR3 in amino acids: CASSFDRDFGGPSYEQYF. In nucleotides, the CDR3 is TGTGCCAGCAGTTTTGACCGCGACTTTGGGGGACCCTCCTACGAGCAGTACTTC.

The chain carries TRBV5-1 and TRBJ1-1; D is possibly TRBD1 (5 bases). The CDR3 is 15 residues long. Trimming took off 0 bases at V and 3 bases at J, with 12 bases between the two ends. CDR1 and CDR2 (germline): SGHRS, YFSETQ. CDR3 DNA: TGCGCCAGCAGCTTGGGACAGCAATTTTACACTGAAGCTTTCTTT. This codes for CASSLGQQFYTEAFF.

This sequence joins TRBV5-1 and TRBJ2-3; D perhaps matches TRBD1 (5 bases). This CDR3 contains 14 residues. V lost 0 bases and J lost 5, with 10 bases in between. Looked up from germline, CDR1 is SGHRS and CDR2 is YFSETQ. This CDR3 reads CASSLDQGLDTQYF. DNA for the CDR3: TGCGCCAGCAGCTTGGACCAGGGTTTAGATACGCAGTATTTT.

The V and J genes are TRBV19 and TRBJ1-5; the D gene is possibly TRBD1 (5 bases). V was trimmed by 3 bases and J by 2 bases, leaving 14 bases between them. The CDR3 consists of 16 residues. Germline V lookup: CDR1 LNHDA, CDR2 SQIVND (reference sequence). In DNA, the CDR3 is TGTGCCAGTAGTATGGGGGGTCCTGGCGGCAATCAGCCCCAGCATTTT. Its translation: CASSMGGPGGNQPQHF.